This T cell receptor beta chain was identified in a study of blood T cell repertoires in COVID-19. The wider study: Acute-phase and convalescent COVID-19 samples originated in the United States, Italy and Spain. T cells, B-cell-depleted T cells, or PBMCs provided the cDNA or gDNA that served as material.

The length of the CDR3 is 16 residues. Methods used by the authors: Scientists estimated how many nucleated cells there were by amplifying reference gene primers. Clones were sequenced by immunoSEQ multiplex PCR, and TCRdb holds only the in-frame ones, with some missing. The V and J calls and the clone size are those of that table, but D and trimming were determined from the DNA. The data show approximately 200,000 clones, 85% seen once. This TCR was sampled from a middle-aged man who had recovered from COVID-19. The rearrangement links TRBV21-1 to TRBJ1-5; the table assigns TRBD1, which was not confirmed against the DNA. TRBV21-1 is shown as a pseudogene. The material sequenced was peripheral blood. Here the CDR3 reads CASSRQGGVGNQPQHF. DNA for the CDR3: TGTGCCAGCAGCCGGCAGGGTGGGGTAGGCAATCAGCCCCAGCATTTT.